Detailed here is one T cell receptor beta chain. The antigen is undetermined. Gene names denote mouse genes. Read coverage stops 1 residue before the CDR3 terminus; the germline J gene supplies the remainder. The record originates from a study of tissue T cells after allogeneic stem cell transplantation. Generated by immunoSEQ multiplex PCR, the TCRdb table keeps only in-frame clones and is missing some. Among about 1,700 clones listed, roughly 45% were seen once. The germline V gene has CDR1 SNHLY and CDR2 FYNGKV (reference sequence). J gave up 9 bases and V 5 bases, and 6 bases lay outside the gene matches. The CDR3 consists of 13 residues. Study-level results: Within patients, tissue anatomy strongly shaped TCR repertoire composition. Few T cell clones were shared across patients, but motif clusters showed tissue-specific shared signatures.

The sample's time point: mouse harvest day 14 after allogeneic transplant. Each mouse received 10^7 T-cell-depleted marrow cells plus 10^6 splenic CD5+ T cells by tail vein. The receptor was isolated from a female BALB/c mouse given C57BL/6 T cells with graft-versus-host disease after an allogeneic hematopoietic cell transplant. Sequenced input: gut tissue. This chain connects TRBV3 to TRBJ2-1; 8 bases match TRBD2. CDR3 amino acids: CASSPLGGDEQFF. The sequenced CDR3 bases are TGTGCCAGCAGCCCCCTGGGGGGAGATGAGCAGTTC.